A selection of T cell receptor beta chains follows, all from one sample in a study of PD-L1 blockade in urothelial cancer. This table comes from immunoSEQ multiplex PCR, and its TCRdb copy is limited to in-frame clones, with some not included. The table shows about 91,000 clones, with over 80% occurring only once. The material was PBMCs, obtained around atezolizumab (anti-PD-L1) treatment. The source is a man between 65 and 80 years old with urothelial cancer. CDR3s include the opening cysteine and the closing phenylalanine or tryptophan. D genes are given only for firm matches. The size entry is marked missing in some rows and otherwise reads once, few, many or a size class.

clone_size d_call j_call v_call cdr3_nt cdr3_aa
- TRBD1 TRBJ1-2 TRBV6-5 TGTGCCAGCAGTCCCCACCCAGGGGGCGGCTACACCTTC CASSPHPGGGYTF
- TRBD2 TRBJ2-2 TRBV4-2 TGTGCCAGCAGCCAAGGCAGGCGGGAGACCGGGGAGCTGTTTTTT CASSQGRRETGELFF
few - TRBJ2-1 TRBV5-1 TGCGCCAGCAGCGCCGGAACGCTTAAGGGGTATGAGCAGTTCTTC CASSAGTLKGYEQFF
few - TRBJ1-5 TRBV6-6 TGTGCCAGCAGTCCCAGGGGCAGGCAGCCCCAGCATTTT CASSPRGRQPQHF
- - TRBJ2-7 TRBV10-3 TGTGCCATCAGTGAAGCGGCTACCTACGAGCAGTACTTC CAISEAATYEQYF
- TRBD1 TRBJ1-1 TRBV11-2 TGTGCCAGCAGCCGGGACAGGGAGAACACTGAAGCTTTCTTT CASSRDRENTEAFF
- - TRBJ2-3 TRBV27 TGTGCCAGCAGTTTGGTCCGGGGTACAGATACGCAGTATTTT CASSLVRGTDTQYF
- TRBD2 TRBJ2-3 TRBV7-8 TGTGCCAGCAGCTTAGCGGGACTAGCGGGACAAGATACGCAGTATTTT CASSLAGLAGQDTQYF
- - TRBJ1-2 TRBV6-1 TGTGCCAGCAGTGAACGCGCAGGCGGAGGCCGGAACTATGGCTACACCTTC CASSERAGGGRNYGYTF
- TRBD2 TRBJ2-7 TRBV7-2 TGTGCCAGCAGCTTAGCGGGAGGGCCCTACGAGCAGTACTTC CASSLAGGPYEQYF
- TRBD2 TRBJ2-1 TRBV11-2 TGTGCCAGCAGTCTCTCTAGCGGGGGTTACAATGAGCAGTTCTTC CASSLSSGGYNEQFF
- TRBD1 TRBJ1-4 TRBV6-1 TGTGCCAGCAGGGACAGGGGTGAAAAACTGTTTTTT CASRDRGEKLFF
once - TRBJ1-3 TRBV10-3 TGTGCCATCAACCAAGCGGGGAGTGGAAACACCATATATTTT CAINQAGSGNTIYF
- TRBD1 TRBJ1-4 TRBV19 TGTGCCAGTAGTCCAGGACAGGTGGATGAAAAACTGTTTTTT CASSPGQVDEKLFF
- TRBD1 TRBJ2-5 TRBV7-8 TGTGCCAGCAGCTCCGGGACAGGGGGCTTCAGTGGGACCCAGTACTTC CASSSGTGGFSGTQYF
once - TRBJ1-5 TRBV10-2 TGCGCCAGCAGTGTTGGTGAGGGCGGTCAGCCCCAGCATTTT CASSVGEGGQPQHF
few TRBD1 TRBJ2-4 TRBV5-4 TGTGCCAGCAGCTTGGCCAAGGACAGGGCTTCAAGCAACATTCAGTACTTC CASSLAKDRASSNIQYF
- TRBD2 TRBJ2-2 TRBV9 TGTGCCAGCAGCTTTCGAGTAGCGGGGGTTAACACCGGGGAGCTGTTTTTT CASSFRVAGVNTGELFF
- TRBD2 TRBJ2-7 TRBV11-2 TGTGCCAGCAGCTCGATAGCGGGGGCCTCCTACGAGCAGTACTTC CASSSIAGASYEQYF